The rows below give T cell receptor beta chains drawn from one sample of a study of CD8 T cells in Susac syndrome. TCRdb fed the immunoSEQ multiplex PCR reads into MiXCR, producing one record per CDR3 protein. The table includes 70,000 to 95,000 distinct CDR3 sequences, approximately 95% detected once. Sequenced input: CD8+ T cells from PBMCs. The origin of the receptors is a human donor with Susac syndrome. CDR3s include the opening cysteine and the closing phenylalanine or tryptophan. The order of the fields is J gene, V gene, clone size, D gene, CDR3 protein, CDR3 DNA. The D gene is left open where the match is weak. Size is omitted from some rows. Given values are once, few, many or a class for expanded clones.

J gene: TRBJ1-4; V gene: TRBV14; clone size: .; D gene: .; CDR3 protein: CASSHGANNEKLFF; CDR3 DNA: TGTGCCAGCAGCCACGGGGCAAACAATGAAAAACTGTTTTTT
J gene: TRBJ2-5; V gene: TRBV7-6; clone size: once; D gene: .; CDR3 protein: CASSPDQADQETQYF; CDR3 DNA: TGTGCCAGCAGCCCCGATCAGGCGGACCAAGAGACCCAGTACTTC
J gene: TRBJ1-1; V gene: TRBV3-1; clone size: .; D gene: .; CDR3 protein: CASSQVTVDEAFF; CDR3 DNA: TGTGCCAGCAGCCAAGTCACAGTAGATGAAGCTTTCTTT
J gene: TRBJ2-3; V gene: TRBV24-1; clone size: .; D gene: .; CDR3 protein: CATSDSGGPDTQYF; CDR3 DNA: TGTGCCACCAGTGATTCCGGGGGACCAGATACGCAGTATTTT
J gene: TRBJ2-7; V gene: TRBV25-1; clone size: .; D gene: .; CDR3 protein: CASSEWEKGEQYF; CDR3 DNA: TGTGCCAGCAGTGAATGGGAGAAAGGGGAGCAGTACTTC
J gene: TRBJ2-2; V gene: TRBV5-4; clone size: once; D gene: .; CDR3 protein: CASSGSPGELFF; CDR3 DNA: TGTGCCAGCTCTGGCAGTCCCGGGGAGCTGTTTTTT
J gene: TRBJ2-4; V gene: TRBV27; clone size: .; D gene: .; CDR3 protein: CASSFGGSYGGNIQYF; CDR3 DNA: TGTGCCAGCAGTTTTGGGGGCTCCTACGGTGGGAACATTCAGTACTTC
J gene: TRBJ2-7; V gene: TRBV15; clone size: .; D gene: .; CDR3 protein: CATSRGGGEGYEQYF; CDR3 DNA: TGTGCCACCAGCAGAGGAGGGGGAGAGGGCTACGAGCAGTACTTC
J gene: TRBJ2-1; V gene: TRBV5-1; clone size: .; D gene: TRBD1; CDR3 protein: CASSLSQGDYNEQFF; CDR3 DNA: TGCGCCAGCAGCTTGTCGCAGGGGGATTACAATGAGCAGTTCTTC
J gene: TRBJ2-3; V gene: TRBV4-3; clone size: once; D gene: .; CDR3 protein: CASSQVRNVDTQYF; CDR3 DNA: TGCGCCAGCAGCCAAGTGCGTAACGTGGATACGCAGTATTTT
J gene: TRBJ2-1; V gene: TRBV2; clone size: .; D gene: TRBD1; CDR3 protein: CAIKNSHAGQVYNEQFF; CDR3 DNA: TGTGCCATCAAAAATTCCCATGCGGGACAGGTCTACAATGAGCAGTTCTTC